The clone carrying this T cell receptor (beta chain) is a singleton in its sample. The record originates from a study of T cell changes during pregnancy in multiple sclerosis. The length of the CDR3 is 17 residues. Deletions cut 1 base from V and 0 bases from J, with 16 bases between. Per the germline V gene, CDR1 is LGHNA and CDR2 is YSLEER. Sequencing used immunoSEQ multiplex PCR; TCRdb keeps in-frame clones, though not all of them. The data hold around 25,000 clones, with almost 90% observed a single time. This material consisted of CD8+ T cells from peripheral blood mononuclear cells, taken in the second trimester of pregnancy. The TCR was taken from a female donor with multiple sclerosis, enrolled in a pregnancy study. The chain employs TRBV4-3 and TRBJ2-7; D might be TRBD1 (5 bases). The CDR3 protein is CASSQGRQGRNSYEQYF. CDR3 DNA sequence: TGCGCCAGCAGCCAAGGTAGGCAGGGCCGTAACTCCTACGAGCAGTACTTC.